Following are 12 T cell receptor beta chains from one sample sequenced in a study of shared clonotypes between healthy human individuals. Assay: immunoSEQ multiplex PCR; the TCRdb copy retains only in-frame clones and omits some. Found here are roughly 2,000,000 clones, about 95% of them singletons; the top ten hold roughly 1%. Naive-designated CD8 cells lacked CD45RO, were positively enriched for CCR7, and omitted terminally differentiated effector memory CD45RA+ cells. Sequenced input: naive CD8+ T cells sorted from blood. The receptors shown here come from a man aged 18 to 29 in good health.

This rearrangement joins TRBV7-9 to TRBJ2-7; D unresolved. From germline, CDR1 is SEHNR and CDR2 FQNEAQ (reference sequence). The CDR3 consists of 12 residues. V was pared by 2 bases and J by 5 bases, with 7 bases between. The chain's CDR3 is CASSLWSNEQYF. The DNA of the CDR3 is TGTGCCAGCAGCTTATGGTCGAACGAGCAGTACTTC.

CDR3 sequence (DNA): TGTGCCTGGAGTGGCCCCTTTACAGCCGCCTACGAGCAGTACTTC. As protein: CAWSGPFTAAYEQYF. The chain recombines TRBV30 with TRBJ2-7; unclear D gene. Per germline, CDR1 GTSNPN and CDR2 SVGIG (reference sequence). V was shortened by 1 base and J by 2 bases, with 15 bases between the two germline ends. The CDR3 runs to 15 residues.

Only one count was recorded for this clone. Other DNA sequences in the same sample also yield this CDR3. The chain joins TRBV4-3 to TRBJ2-7; TRBD1 matches 7 bases. The CDR3 has 15 amino acids. The germline CDR1 and CDR2 sequences are LGHNA and YSLEER. The J segment lost 0 bases and the V segment lost 1 base, leaving 3 bases of the junction unmatched. The DNA for the CDR3 is TGCGCCAGCAGCCAAGTAGGGGGCTCCTCCTACGAGCAGTACTTC. Translated: CASSQVGGSSYEQYF.

This clone was recorded once. This sequence joins TRBV6-5 and TRBJ2-1; TRBD1 is a possible D gene (6 bases). CDR3 length: 16 amino acids. CDR1 and CDR2 from the germline V gene are MNHEY and SVGAGI. V lost 2 bases, J lost 7 bases, and 18 bases lay in between. The CDR3 coding sequence is TGTGCCAGCAGTTACCTAACAGGGTACAGGATGAATGAGCAGTTCTTC. Protein: CASSYLTGYRMNEQFF.

V is TRBV19 and J is TRBJ1-5; weak D call: TRBD1 (5 bases). Germline V lookup: CDR1 LNHDA, CDR2 SQIVND (reference sequence). The CDR3 is 16 residues long. V lost 3 bases, J lost 6 bases, and 18 bases lay in between. The DNA of the CDR3 is TGTGCCAGTAGTATTTTCTTGGGGGAGGTCGGTCAGCCCCAGCATTTT. It specifies CASSIFLGEVGQPQHF.

The gene calls are TRBV6-1 and TRBJ2-7, with D maybe TRBD1 (6 bases). V gave up 7 bases and J gave up 5 bases, with 18 bases separating them. Germline assignment: CDR1 MNHNS and CDR2 SASEGT. This CDR3 region has 14 residues. This CDR3 is CASKYREGWDEQYF. DNA for the CDR3: TGTGCCAGCAAATACAGGGAAGGGTGGGACGAGCAGTACTTC.

This rearrangement joins TRBV7-9 to TRBJ2-5; TRBD1 or TRBD2 may be the D gene (5 bases each). The CDR3 has 13 amino acids. CDR1 is SEHNR and CDR2 is FQNEAQ in the germline V gene (reference sequence). V shed 5 bases and J shed 4 bases, with 11 bases lying between them. The CDR3 DNA is TGTGCCAGCAGCGCCGTGGGGACAGAGACCCAGTACTTC. Its translation is CASSAVGTETQYF.

This clone was seen once. The J gene is TRBJ2-7, the V gene TRBV5-5, with a tentative D call TRBD1 (6 bases). The CDR3 has 13 amino acids. Trimming stripped 0 bases from V and 4 bases from J, with 8 bases between. Germline CDR1 is SGHKS and CDR2 is YYEKEE (reference sequence). The CDR3 spells CASSLAQGYEQYF. CDR3 DNA: TGTGCCAGCAGCTTGGCACAGGGTTACGAGCAGTACTTC.

The chain uses TRBV11-2 and TRBJ2-7; TRBD1 might be the D (6 bases). Germline assignment: CDR1 SGHAT and CDR2 FQNNGV. The CDR3 runs to 15 residues. The germline V and J ends were trimmed by 3 bases and 2 bases, with 14 bases remaining between them. This CDR3 is CASSFRLGATYEQYF. The CDR3 bases are TGTGCCAGCAGCTTTAGGTTGGGGGCGACCTACGAGCAGTACTTC.

The rearrangement joins TRBV4-3 to TRBJ2-3, with D maybe TRBD2 (6 bases). This CDR3 has 15 residues. CDR1 is LGHNA and CDR2 is YSLEER in the germline V gene. Between the trimmed V and J ends, which lost 4 bases and 5 bases, there was a span of 16 bases. In nucleotides, the CDR3 is TGCGCCAGCAGCCCGTCGTCGGGGGTCCTAGATACGCAGTATTTT. Amino acid sequence: CASSPSSGVLDTQYF.

This chain joins TRBV7-9 and TRBJ2-1, with D hard to call. The CDR3 totals 12 residues. The germline CDR1 and CDR2 sequences are SEHNR and FQNEAQ (reference sequence). Between the trimmed V and J ends, which lost 2 bases and 8 bases, there was a span of 7 bases. The CDR3 region has the DNA TGTGCCAGCAGCTTAAGCTATGATGAGCAGTTCTTC. It yields the protein CASSLSYDEQFF.

This chain links TRBV10-3 with TRBJ1-5; no firm D call. CDR3 size: 12 residues. Germline lookup yields CDR1 ENHRY and CDR2 SYGVKD. Trimming stripped 2 bases from V and 6 bases from J, with 5 bases between. CDR3 protein: CAISEEAQPQHF. Here the CDR3 DNA reads TGTGCCATCAGTGAGGAGGCTCAGCCCCAGCATTTT.